The present T cell receptor beta chain was sequenced within a study of a mutant IDH1 vaccine in newly diagnosed glioma. Time point: baseline, week 1 (first vaccination visit). Treatment reported: pre-vaccination baseline after standard-of-care therapy. The assay was immunoSEQ multiplex PCR, and TCRdb's table has in-frame clones only and misses some. The sample contains about 38,000 clones, roughly 80% of which appear only once. This clonotype originated in a man aged 35 to 55 with glioma. Some clones in this sample may be carry-over from other donors' samples. The input for sequencing was PBMCs, taken from a glioma patient treated with radiotherapy, temozolomide or both.

CDR3: CASSQPTSGGANYNEQFF. Written as DNA, the CDR3 is TGCGCCAGCAGCCAACCAACTAGCGGGGGAGCAAACTACAATGAGCAGTTCTTC. This chain uses TRBV4-1 with TRBJ2-1; 11 bases are shared with TRBD2. The CDR3 runs 18 residues. Germline loops: CDR1 MGHRA, CDR2 YSYEKL. With V trimmed by 2 bases and J by 3 bases, 9 bases remained unmatched.